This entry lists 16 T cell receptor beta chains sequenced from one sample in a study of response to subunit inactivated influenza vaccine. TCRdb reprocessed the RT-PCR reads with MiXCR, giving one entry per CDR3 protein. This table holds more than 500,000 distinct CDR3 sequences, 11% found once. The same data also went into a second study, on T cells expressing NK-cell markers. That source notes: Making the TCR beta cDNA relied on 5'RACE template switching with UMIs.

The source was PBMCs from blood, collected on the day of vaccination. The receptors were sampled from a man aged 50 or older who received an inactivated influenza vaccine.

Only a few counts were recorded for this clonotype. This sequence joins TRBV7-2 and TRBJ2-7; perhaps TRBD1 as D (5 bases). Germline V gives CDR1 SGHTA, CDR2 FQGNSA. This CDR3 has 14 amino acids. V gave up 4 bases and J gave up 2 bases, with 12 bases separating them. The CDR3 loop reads CASSSDMPPYEQYF. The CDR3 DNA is TGTGCCAGCAGCTCGGACATGCCCCCCTACGAGCAGTACTTC.

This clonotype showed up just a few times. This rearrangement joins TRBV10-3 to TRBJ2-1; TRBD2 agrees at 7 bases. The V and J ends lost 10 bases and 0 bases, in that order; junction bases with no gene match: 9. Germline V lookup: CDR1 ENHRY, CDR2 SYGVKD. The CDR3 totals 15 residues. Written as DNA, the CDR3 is TGTGCCACTAGACTAGCCGACAGCTCCTACAATGAGCAGTTCTTC. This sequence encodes CATRLADSSYNEQFF.

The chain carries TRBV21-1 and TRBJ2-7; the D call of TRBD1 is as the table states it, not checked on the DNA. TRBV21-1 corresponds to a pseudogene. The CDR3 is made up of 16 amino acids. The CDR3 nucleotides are TGTGCCAGCAGCAAAGCGCGAGGGGAAACAGGGCGGGAGCAGTACTTC. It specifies CASSKARGETGREQYF.

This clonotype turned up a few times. CDR3 DNA: TGTGCCAGCAGTCAAAGCCGCGGACTAGCGGCTGAGCAGTTCTTC. Translated, it gives CASSQSRGLAAEQFF. The V call is TRBV12-3 or TRBV12-4, the J call TRBJ2-1; 10 nucleotides agree with TRBD2. V trimming: 5 bases; J trimming: 9 bases; junction bases outside the gene matches: 10. The CDR3 runs to 15 residues.

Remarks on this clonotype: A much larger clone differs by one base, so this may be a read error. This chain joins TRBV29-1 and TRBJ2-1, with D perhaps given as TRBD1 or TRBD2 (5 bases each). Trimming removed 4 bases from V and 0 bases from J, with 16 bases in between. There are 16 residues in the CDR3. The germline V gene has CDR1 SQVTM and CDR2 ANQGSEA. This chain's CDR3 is CSVGGIAVSSYNEQFF. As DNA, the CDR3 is TGCAGCGTTGGGGGGATAGCAGTTAGCTCCTACAATGAGCAGTTCTTC.

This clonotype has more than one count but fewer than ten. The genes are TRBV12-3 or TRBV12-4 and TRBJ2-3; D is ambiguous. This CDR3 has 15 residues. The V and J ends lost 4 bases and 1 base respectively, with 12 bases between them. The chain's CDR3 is CASSYANPGTDTQYF. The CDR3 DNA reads TGTGCCAGCAGTTACGCTAACCCCGGCACAGATACGCAGTATTTT.

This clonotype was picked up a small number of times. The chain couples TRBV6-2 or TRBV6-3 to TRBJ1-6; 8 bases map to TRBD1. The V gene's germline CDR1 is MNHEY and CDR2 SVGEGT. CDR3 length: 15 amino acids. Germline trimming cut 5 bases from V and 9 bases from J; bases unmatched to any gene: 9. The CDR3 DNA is TGTGCCAGCAGTCGGACAGGGAACCAGGGTTCACCCCTCCACTTT. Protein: CASSRTGNQGSPLHF.

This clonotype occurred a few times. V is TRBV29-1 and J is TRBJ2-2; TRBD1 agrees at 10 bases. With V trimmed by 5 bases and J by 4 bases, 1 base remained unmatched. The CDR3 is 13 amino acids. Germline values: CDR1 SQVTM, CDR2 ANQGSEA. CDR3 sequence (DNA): TGCAGCGTTTGGGACAGGGGCACCGGGGAGCTGTTTTTT. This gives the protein CSVWDRGTGELFF.

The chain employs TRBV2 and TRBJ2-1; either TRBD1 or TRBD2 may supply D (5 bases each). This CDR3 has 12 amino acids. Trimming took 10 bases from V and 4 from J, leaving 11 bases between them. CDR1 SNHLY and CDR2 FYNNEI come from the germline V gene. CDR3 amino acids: CATGNRYNEQFF. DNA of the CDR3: TGTGCCACCGGGAACAGGTACAATGAGCAGTTCTTC.

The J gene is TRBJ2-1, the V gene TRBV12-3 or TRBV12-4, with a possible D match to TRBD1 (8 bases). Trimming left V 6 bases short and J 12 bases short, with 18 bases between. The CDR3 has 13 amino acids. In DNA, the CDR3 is TGTGCCAGCAGGCGAGGACAGGGAGGGGCGCAGTTCTTC. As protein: CASRRGQGGAQFF.

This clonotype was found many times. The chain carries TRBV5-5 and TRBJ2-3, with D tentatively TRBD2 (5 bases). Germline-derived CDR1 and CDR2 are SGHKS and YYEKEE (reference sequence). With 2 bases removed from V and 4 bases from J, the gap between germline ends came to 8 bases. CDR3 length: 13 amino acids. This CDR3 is CASSLERADTQYF. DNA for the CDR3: TGTGCCAGCAGCTTAGAGAGGGCAGATACGCAGTATTTT.

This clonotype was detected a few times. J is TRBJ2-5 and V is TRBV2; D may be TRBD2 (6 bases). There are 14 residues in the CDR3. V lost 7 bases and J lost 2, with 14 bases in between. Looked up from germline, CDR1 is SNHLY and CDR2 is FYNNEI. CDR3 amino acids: CASKTIAEQETQYF. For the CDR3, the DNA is TGTGCCAGCAAAACCATAGCGGAACAAGAGACCCAGTACTTC.

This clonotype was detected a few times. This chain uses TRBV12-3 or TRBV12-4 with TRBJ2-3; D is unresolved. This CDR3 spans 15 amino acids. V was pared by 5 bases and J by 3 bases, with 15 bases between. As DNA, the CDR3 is TGTGCCAGCAGTCCGCGTCTCAAGGATACAGATACGCAGTATTTT. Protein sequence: CASSPRLKDTDTQYF.

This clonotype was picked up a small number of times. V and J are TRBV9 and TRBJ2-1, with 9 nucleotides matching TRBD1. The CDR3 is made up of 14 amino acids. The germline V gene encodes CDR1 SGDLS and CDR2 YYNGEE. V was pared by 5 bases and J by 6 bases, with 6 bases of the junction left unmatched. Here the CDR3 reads CASRGQGYSNEQFF. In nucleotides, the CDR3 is TGTGCCAGCAGGGGACAGGGCTACTCCAATGAGCAGTTCTTC.

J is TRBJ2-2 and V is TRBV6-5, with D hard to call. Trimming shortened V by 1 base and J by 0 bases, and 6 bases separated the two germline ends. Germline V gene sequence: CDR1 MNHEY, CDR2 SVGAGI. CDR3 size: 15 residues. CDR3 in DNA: TGTGCCAGCAGTTACTACTACACGAACACCGGGGAGCTGTTTTTT. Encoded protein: CASSYYYTNTGELFF.

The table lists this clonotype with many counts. CDR3 DNA sequence: TGTGCCAGCACCGAGACAGGGAAAGGTGGCTACACCTTC. Its protein product is CASTETGKGGYTF. The rearrangement uses TRBV6-5 and TRBJ1-2, with 7 bases that match TRBD1. The germline CDR1 and CDR2 sequences are MNHEY and SVGAGI. This CDR3 is built from 13 residues. V was clipped by 7 bases and J by 7 bases; unmatched bases: 9.